The rows below give T cell receptor beta chains drawn from one sample of a study of response to subunit inactivated influenza vaccine. TCRdb passed the RT-PCR reads through MiXCR, listing each CDR3 protein once. The table lists approximately 570,000 distinct CDR3 sequences, less than 10% of them singletons. Sequencing was performed on PBMCs from blood, taken approximately 25 months after vaccination. The receptor set was obtained from a man aged 50-75 years who received an inactivated influenza vaccine. Both conserved end residues are part of each CDR3. The D gene is left open where the match is weak. Not all rows give a size; the values are once, few, many and, for expanded clones, a class.

V gene: TRBV18; D gene: -; clone size: few; J gene: TRBJ1-5; CDR3 protein: CASSGDRQQPQHF; CDR3 DNA: TGTGCCAGCTCAGGAGACAGACAGCAGCCCCAGCATTTT
V gene: TRBV5-1; D gene: -; clone size: many; J gene: TRBJ2-2; CDR3 protein: CASSWSQTHTGELFF; CDR3 DNA: TGCGCCAGCAGCTGGAGCCAGACACACACCGGGGAGCTGTTTTTT
V gene: TRBV11-2; D gene: TRBD1; clone size: -; J gene: TRBJ2-2; CDR3 protein: CASSLAAIQGSRTGELFF; CDR3 DNA: TGTGCCAGCAGCTTAGCCGCTATACAGGGGTCGCGCACCGGGGAGCTGTTTTTT
V gene: TRBV6-2/TRBV6-3; D gene: -; clone size: few; J gene: TRBJ1-2; CDR3 protein: CASSPGPGGGYTF; CDR3 DNA: TGTGCCAGCAGCCCCGGCCCGGGAGGTGGCTACACCTTC
V gene: TRBV11-2; D gene: -; clone size: -; J gene: TRBJ2-1; CDR3 protein: CASRAFGRGGHNEQFF; CDR3 DNA: TGTGCCAGCAGAGCATTTGGAAGGGGGGGACACAATGAGCAGTTCTTC
V gene: TRBV6-5; D gene: -; clone size: -; J gene: TRBJ2-6; CDR3 protein: CASSYGGQVGANVLTF; CDR3 DNA: TGTGCCAGCAGTTACGGAGGGCAAGTTGGGGCCAACGTCCTGACTTTC
V gene: TRBV15; D gene: TRBD2; clone size: -; J gene: TRBJ2-5; CDR3 protein: CATSRDGLAGGWKTQYF; CDR3 DNA: TGTGCCACCAGCAGAGATGGACTAGCGGGAGGCTGGAAGACCCAGTACTTC
V gene: TRBV7-9; D gene: -; clone size: many; J gene: TRBJ2-7; CDR3 protein: CASSPDASYEQYF; CDR3 DNA: TGTGCCAGCAGCCCGGACGCCTCCTACGAGCAGTACTTC
V gene: TRBV7-2; D gene: -; clone size: many; J gene: TRBJ2-3; CDR3 protein: CASSLNSAGFTDTQYF; CDR3 DNA: TGTGCCAGCAGCCTGAATTCGGCCGGTTTTACAGATACGCAGTATTTT
V gene: TRBV12-3/TRBV12-4; D gene: -; clone size: -; J gene: TRBJ1-1; CDR3 protein: CASSSSRAAAFF; CDR3 DNA: TGTGCCAGCAGTTCATCGAGGGCAGCAGCTTTCTTT
V gene: TRBV4-2; D gene: -; clone size: many; J gene: TRBJ1-6; CDR3 protein: CASSQLATRTNSPLHF; CDR3 DNA: TGTGCCAGCAGCCAACTGGCTACAAGAACCAATTCACCCCTCCACTTT
V gene: TRBV6-2/TRBV6-3; D gene: TRBD2; clone size: few; J gene: TRBJ2-1; CDR3 protein: CASLAGTSYNEQFF; CDR3 DNA: TGTGCCAGCCTAGCGGGGACGTCCTACAATGAGCAGTTCTTC
V gene: TRBV4-2; D gene: TRBD2; clone size: many; J gene: TRBJ2-1; CDR3 protein: CASRLTSGGENEQFF; CDR3 DNA: TGTGCCAGCAGATTGACTAGCGGGGGGGAGAATGAGCAGTTCTTC
V gene: TRBV5-1; D gene: TRBD1; clone size: -; J gene: TRBJ2-1; CDR3 protein: CASSSTPGTASYNEQFF; CDR3 DNA: TGCGCCAGCAGCTCAACCCCCGGGACAGCCTCCTACAATGAGCAGTTCTTC
V gene: TRBV20-1; D gene: TRBD2; clone size: few; J gene: TRBJ2-5; CDR3 protein: CSAPAQRGTRPYF; CDR3 DNA: TGCAGTGCTCCTGCTCAGCGGGGGACCCGCCCGTACTTC
V gene: TRBV5-5; D gene: -; clone size: many; J gene: TRBJ2-7; CDR3 protein: CASSLWNGDYEQYF; CDR3 DNA: TGTGCCAGCAGCTTGTGGAACGGGGACTACGAGCAGTACTTC
V gene: TRBV5-1; D gene: -; clone size: few; J gene: TRBJ2-1; CDR3 protein: CASRTDSSYNEQFF; CDR3 DNA: TGCGCCAGCAGAACAGATTCTTCCTACAATGAGCAGTTCTTC
V gene: TRBV4-1; D gene: -; clone size: -; J gene: TRBJ1-4; CDR3 protein: CASSQGDRPNEKLFF; CDR3 DNA: TGCGCCAGCAGCCAAGGTGACAGGCCGAATGAAAAACTGTTTTTT
V gene: TRBV4-3; D gene: -; clone size: few; J gene: TRBJ2-3; CDR3 protein: CASSQLASGIGTDTQYF; CDR3 DNA: TGCGCCAGCAGCCAGCTAGCCTCCGGGATTGGCACAGATACGCAGTATTTT
V gene: TRBV5-1; D gene: TRBD1; clone size: many; J gene: TRBJ1-6; CDR3 protein: CASSLEGQDNSPLHF; CDR3 DNA: TGCGCCAGCAGCTTGGAGGGACAGGATAATTCACCCCTCCACTTT
V gene: TRBV20-1; D gene: TRBD1; clone size: many; J gene: TRBJ1-2; CDR3 protein: CSASKGTGIINYGYTF; CDR3 DNA: TGCAGTGCTAGTAAGGGGACAGGAATAATTAACTATGGCTACACCTTC
V gene: TRBV4-3; D gene: -; clone size: few; J gene: TRBJ2-7; CDR3 protein: CASSQETAFVDEQYF; CDR3 DNA: TGCGCCAGCAGCCAAGAGACAGCCTTTGTTGACGAGCAGTACTTC
V gene: TRBV11-2; D gene: -; clone size: -; J gene: TRBJ2-5; CDR3 protein: CASSPRLGNEQETQYF; CDR3 DNA: TGTGCCAGCAGCCCCAGACTAGGGAACGAACAAGAGACCCAGTACTTC
V gene: TRBV7-2; D gene: -; clone size: many; J gene: TRBJ2-5; CDR3 protein: CASTSWGGGETQYF; CDR3 DNA: TGTGCCAGCACCTCGTGGGGGGGCGGAGAGACCCAGTACTTC
V gene: TRBV12-3/TRBV12-4; D gene: TRBD2; clone size: -; J gene: TRBJ2-3; CDR3 protein: CASSLLGGVRTDTQYF; CDR3 DNA: TGTGCCAGCAGTCTCCTTGGGGGGGTGCGCACAGATACGCAGTATTTT
V gene: TRBV7-8; D gene: TRBD1; clone size: many; J gene: TRBJ2-1; CDR3 protein: CASSRRQGDISYNEQFF; CDR3 DNA: TGTGCCAGCAGCCGCCGACAGGGGGATATTTCCTACAATGAGCAGTTCTTC